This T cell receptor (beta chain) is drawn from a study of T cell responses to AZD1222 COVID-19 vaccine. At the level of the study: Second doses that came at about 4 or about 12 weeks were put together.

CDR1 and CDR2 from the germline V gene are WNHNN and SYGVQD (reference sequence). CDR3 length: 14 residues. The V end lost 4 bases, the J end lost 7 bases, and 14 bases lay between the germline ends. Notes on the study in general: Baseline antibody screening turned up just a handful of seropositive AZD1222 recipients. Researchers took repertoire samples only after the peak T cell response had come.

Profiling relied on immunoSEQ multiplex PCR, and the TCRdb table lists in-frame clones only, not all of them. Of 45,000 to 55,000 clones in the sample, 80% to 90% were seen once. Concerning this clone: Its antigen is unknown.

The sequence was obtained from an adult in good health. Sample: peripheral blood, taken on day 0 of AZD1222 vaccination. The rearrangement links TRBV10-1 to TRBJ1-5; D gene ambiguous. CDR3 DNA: TGCGCCAGCAGTGCCGTGAGGCTTGGACAGCCCCAGCATTTT. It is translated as CASSAVRLGQPQHF.